Sequencing of this T cell receptor (beta chain) was carried out in a study of T-cell reconstitution after alpha-beta-depleted transplantation in children (dated by TCRdb to 2015 to 2016). Regarding the research as a whole: Using TCR repertoire profiling, the study followed T-cell immune reconstitution in a quantitative way in children after TCRalphabeta/CD19-depleted allogeneic hematopoietic cell transplantation.

This clonotype was detected a few times. Which antigen it targets is not known. Base qualities were left out, and no much larger clone turns up one base away. Receptors were amplified or captured by PCR. Sequencing was performed on an Illumina HiSeq 2500. TCR libraries were prepared with molecular barcoding, using unique molecular identifiers to normalize TCRbeta repertoire quantification. Clones were called with MiXCR by TCRdb after fastp trimmed the public reads at Q25, and only in-frame beta chains were retained. CDR3 protein duplicates are merged, each entry listing the most common genes and DNA. This sample gives 400,000 to 500,000 distinct CDR3 sequences in total; around 9.9% of them show up just once. The ten largest clones represent roughly 5% of the sample. V ends up 3 bases short and J 4 bases short, with an unmatched junction base count of 5. CDR1 and CDR2 are drawn from the germline V gene (reference sequence): DFQATT, SNEGSKA. The CDR3 starts with the cysteine, ends with the phenylalanine, and has 13 residues. The retained sequence is limited to the CDR3, 39 bases, with the frame set at the first base.

The source is a human donor who donated a stem cell graft to a child with acute myeloid leukemia. The chain is assembled from TRBV20-1 and TRBJ2-5; TRBD2 matches 7 bases in the middle. Sample: PBMCs from the stem cell graft donor, taken from the stem cell graft. CDR3 region: CSARRRGTETQYF. The nucleotide sequence is TGCAGTGCTAGGAGGCGGGGGACAGAGACCCAGTACTTC.